One sample yielded the 2 T cell receptor beta chains listed below, sequenced in a study of T cell changes during pregnancy in multiple sclerosis. TCRdb's table, derived via immunoSEQ multiplex PCR, lists solely in-frame clones and lacks some. The sample includes approximately 80,000 clones, about 89% of them seen just once. This material consisted of PBMCs, taken in the first trimester of pregnancy. The source is a female donor in good health, serving as a control in a pregnancy study. Some clones in this sample may be carry-over from other donors' samples.

CDR3 DNA sequence: TGTGCCAGCAGCTTGTCGGACAGGGACTATGGCTACACCTTC. Amino acids: CASSLSDRDYGYTF. V usage is TRBV5-6 and J usage is TRBJ1-2, with 8 bases fitting TRBD1. The CDR3 covers 14 residues. Germline CDR1 and CDR2: SGHDT and YYEEEE. Trimming cost V 1 base and J 3 bases; bases outside gene matches: 2.

CDR3 coding DNA: TGTGCCAGCAGCTCCCGGACAGGGGGTTTTGAAGCTTTCTTT. This gives the protein CASSSRTGGFEAFF. The V and J genes are TRBV11-1 and TRBJ1-1; 10 bases match TRBD1. The CDR3 has 14 amino acids. J gave up 7 bases and V 4 bases, and 6 bases lay outside the gene matches. The germline gives CDR1 SGHAT, CDR2 FQDESV (reference sequence).